This is a list of T cell receptor beta chains from one sample in a study of shared clonotypes between healthy human individuals. Generated by immunoSEQ multiplex PCR, the TCRdb table keeps only in-frame clones and is missing some. The sample shows 1.5 million to 2.5 million clones, just under 95% of them seen only once. Sequenced sample: naive CD8+ T cells sorted from blood. Receptors originate from a man aged 18 to 30 in good health. The CDR3 runs from the conserved cysteine through the conserved F or W. Clone size is shown for a subset of rows, as once, few, many or a class of expanded clone.

TRBJ1-1 | TRBV11-1 | NA | CASSEKGPRDTEAFF
TRBJ1-1 | TRBV5-1 | NA | CASSSNYGSTEAFF
TRBJ2-7 | TRBV5-1 | NA | CASSLGQGDAYEQYF
TRBJ2-1 | TRBV30 | NA | CAWSPTSAEQFF
TRBJ2-3 | TRBV28 | once | CASSLNPESATDTQYF
TRBJ2-6 | TRBV13 | NA | CASSPRGSGANVLTF
TRBJ1-2 | TRBV29-1 | once | CSVGSGNYGYTF
TRBJ2-5 | TRBV4-3 | NA | CASSQESSGQETQYF
TRBJ2-3 | TRBV9 | once | CASSVRTSGGTDTQYF
TRBJ1-5 | TRBV4-1 | NA | CASSQERENQPQHF
TRBJ2-7 | TRBV10-3 | NA | CAISEGGQGYEQYF
TRBJ2-1 | TRBV7-8 | NA | CASSPGTGDEQFF
TRBJ2-7 | TRBV14 | NA | CASSPQGFGTYEQYF
TRBJ2-1 | TRBV7-9 | NA | CASSRPGGGAYEQFF
TRBJ2-2 | TRBV5-5 | NA | CASSVTRGLNTGELFF
TRBJ1-1 | TRBV9 | NA | CASSVAGGERAFF
TRBJ1-4 | TRBV7-9 | NA | CASSKTGNANEKLFF
TRBJ2-1 | TRBV6-1 | NA | CASIDRLGDYNEQFF
TRBJ1-1 | TRBV4-1 | NA | CASSQAPDREDTEAFF
TRBJ1-5 | TRBV6-1 | NA | CASSDGGYSNQPQHF
TRBJ1-1 | TRBV30 | NA | CAWSSARRGVNTEAFF
TRBJ2-7 | TRBV30 | once | CAWGTSGSSYEQYF
TRBJ2-3 | TRBV11-2 | NA | CASSSVPTDTQYF
TRBJ2-5 | TRBV19 | NA | CASSIHLGSQYF
TRBJ2-2 | TRBV9 | NA | CASSVEAGTGELFF
TRBJ2-7 | TRBV6-6 | NA | CASSLLAGGYEQYF
TRBJ1-4 | TRBV28 | NA | CASSFDQGVTNEKLFF
TRBJ1-2 | TRBV29-1 | NA | CSGDAGGNGYTF
TRBJ2-5 | TRBV7-7 | NA | CASSPWGTQETQYF
TRBJ2-7 | TRBV7-2 | NA | CASRGTSGSFEQYF
TRBJ2-2 | TRBV30 | NA | CALSAGETGELFF
TRBJ1-1 | TRBV13 | NA | CASSLGKTEAFF
TRBJ2-7 | TRBV9 | NA | CASSGGPGLGSYEQYF
TRBJ2-7 | TRBV7-9 | NA | CASSVGMLVYEQYF
TRBJ1-1 | TRBV25-1 | once | CASSESDYTEAFF
TRBJ1-5 | TRBV6-5 | NA | CASSGTEDQPQHF
TRBJ2-1 | TRBV11-2 | NA | CASSFVGGQGADEQFF
TRBJ2-5 | TRBV6-5 | NA | CASNTREGKETQYF
TRBJ1-5 | TRBV30 | NA | CAWEQGSNQPQHF
TRBJ1-4 | TRBV4-2 | once | CASSQGQGGEKLFF
TRBJ1-1 | TRBV6-5 | NA | CASSYSNMNTEAFF
TRBJ2-7 | TRBV12-5 | NA | CASGGLAGVVYEQYF
TRBJ1-2 | TRBV19 | NA | CASSQPDGGGYTF
TRBJ2-1 | TRBV9 | NA | CASSREEIRGNEQFF
TRBJ2-7 | TRBV27 | NA | CASSLFADSAYEQYF